These 31 T cell receptor beta chains share one sample of origin, sequenced in a study of blood T cell repertoires in COVID-19. TCRdb keeps only in-frame clones here, not all; method: immunoSEQ multiplex PCR. This sample yields fewer than 200,000 clones, of which 70% to 90% are seen a single time; around 23% belongs to the top ten. Sequencing input: PBMCs or T cells enriched from blood (not recorded which). The receptors were gathered from a middle-aged woman in a cohort exposed to, infected with or recovered from COVID-19 (not recorded which).

There are a few counts of this clone. V gene TRBV2 combines with J gene TRBJ2-7; 11 bases match TRBD1. The V and J ends lost 3 bases and 4 bases, in that order; junction bases with no gene match: 5. The CDR3 has 15 amino acids. Germline V gene sequence: CDR1 SNHLY, CDR2 FYNNEI. This chain's CDR3 is CASSEMGTGGYEQYF. DNA of the CDR3: TGTGCCAGCAGTGAGATGGGGACAGGGGGATACGAGCAGTACTTC.

The chain combines TRBV19 with TRBJ1-4; 7 nucleotides match TRBD1. This CDR3 comprises 17 residues. The V gene's germline CDR1 is LNHDA and CDR2 SQIVND (reference sequence). J gave up 7 bases and V 3 bases, and 14 bases lay outside the gene matches. CDR3 in DNA: TGTGCCAGTAGTATCAGACAGGGCGGGCGGGTTGGTGAAAAACTGTTTTTT. Translating gives CASSIRQGGRVGEKLFF.

The J gene is TRBJ2-1, the V gene TRBV4-1; D is ambiguous. CDR1 is MGHRA and CDR2 is YSYEKL in the germline V gene. The CDR3 consists of 13 residues. V was clipped by 6 bases and J by 10 bases, with 16 bases between them. The CDR3, as DNA: TGCGCCAGCAGTGGCATAATACAATGGGAGCAGTTCTTC. It translates to CASSGIIQWEQFF.

The chain links TRBV18 to TRBJ2-3, with D unclear. Germline values: CDR1 KGHSH, CDR2 LQKENI. Trimming shortened V by 6 bases and J by 6 bases, and 13 bases separated the two germline ends. The CDR3 runs 13 residues. The chain's CDR3 is CASSSVAWDTQYF. The CDR3 bases are TGTGCCAGCTCCTCGGTAGCCTGGGATACGCAGTATTTT.

This chain connects TRBV7-9 to TRBJ1-1; 8 nucleotides align to TRBD1. There are 14 residues in the CDR3. Germline CDR1 SEHNR, CDR2 FQNEAQ (reference sequence). The J segment lost 1 base and the V segment lost 5 bases, leaving 3 bases of the junction unmatched. The chain's CDR3 is CASSEGTGNTEAFF. CDR3 DNA: TGTGCCAGCAGCGAAGGGACAGGGAACACTGAAGCTTTCTTT.

This clone showed up just a few times. The chain uses TRBV11-2 and TRBJ2-7; D uncertain. The CDR3 contains 12 residues. CDR1 is SGHAT and CDR2 is FQNNGV in the germline V gene. V shed 6 bases and J shed 5 bases, with 11 bases lying between them. The CDR3 DNA sequence: TGTGCCAGCAGTTTTACTTCGCACGAGCAGTACTTC. It specifies CASSFTSHEQYF.

This sequence joins TRBV5-4 and TRBJ1-3; D is unclear. The CDR3 runs to 18 residues. The ends were cut back, 1 base at V and 8 bases at J, with 25 bases in the middle. CDR1 SGHNT and CDR2 YYREEE come from the germline V gene (reference sequence). The CDR3 sequence is CASSLSSVGRLAEDTIYF. The CDR3 DNA is TGTGCCAGCAGCTTGTCTTCTGTGGGTAGGCTAGCCGAGGACACCATATATTTT.

The chain joins TRBV6-5 to TRBJ2-7; 12 bases fit TRBD2. CDR3 length: 16 residues. V lost 0 bases and J lost 4; bases outside the gene matches: 4. The germline V gene encodes CDR1 MNHEY and CDR2 SVGAGI. CDR3 region: CASSYSLAGGWYEQYF. The CDR3, as DNA: TGTGCCAGCAGTTACTCACTAGCGGGAGGATGGTACGAGCAGTACTTC.

The rearrangement uses TRBV3-1 (or the pseudogene TRBV3-2) and TRBJ2-2; D is undetermined. Germline assignment: CDR1 LGHDT and CDR2 YNNKEL (reference sequence). The CDR3 loop spans 15 amino acids. The V gene lost 2 bases and the J gene lost 4 bases, with 11 bases spanning the gap. The chain's CDR3 is CASSQMRHLTGELFF. In nucleotides, the CDR3 is TGTGCCAGCAGCCAAATGAGACATCTCACCGGGGAGCTGTTTTTT.

V usage is TRBV7-2 and J usage is TRBJ1-1; D call uncertain. V lost 2 bases, J lost 5 bases, and 6 bases lay in between. In germline, CDR1 is SGHTA, CDR2 FQGNSA. The CDR3 is 12 residues long. CDR3 sequence: CASSLFQTEAFF. The CDR3 region has the DNA TGTGCCAGCAGCTTATTCCAAACTGAAGCTTTCTTT.

CDR3 sequence (DNA): TGTGCCAGTAGTACTCCACTCCAGGGGAATGAGCAGTTCTTC. It translates to CASSTPLQGNEQFF. This chain links TRBV19 with TRBJ2-1, with D possibly TRBD1 on 6 matching bases. The CDR3 is 14 amino acids. Germline V lookup: CDR1 LNHDA, CDR2 SQIVND (reference sequence). The V gene lost 4 bases and the J gene lost 7 bases, with 14 bases spanning the gap.

The V and J genes are TRBV4-1 and TRBJ2-1; D may be TRBD2 (6 bases). The germline V gene encodes CDR1 MGHRA and CDR2 YSYEKL. V lost 4 bases and J 2 bases, leaving 9 bases between the germline ends. CDR3 size: 14 residues. CDR3 bases: TGCGCCAGCAGCCCGGGGGACGCCTACAATGAGCAGTTCTTC. It yields the protein CASSPGDAYNEQFF.

The chain employs TRBV2 and TRBJ2-7; D not resolved. This CDR3 is built from 12 residues. Germline CDR1 SNHLY, CDR2 FYNNEI. Trimming left V 3 bases short and J 6 bases short, with 9 bases between. The CDR3 sequence: CASSDGGSEQYF. CDR3 sequence (DNA): TGTGCCAGCAGTGATGGCGGATCCGAGCAGTACTTC.

The chain uses TRBV13 and TRBJ2-7, with 10 bases fitting TRBD1. After removal of 3 bases from V and 4 bases from J, the junction contained 3 bases not matched to a gene. Germline CDR1 and CDR2: PRHDT and FYEKMQ (reference sequence). CDR3 length: 14 residues. CDR3 amino acids: CASSLPGQGYEQYF. Here the CDR3 DNA reads TGTGCCAGCAGCTTGCCGGGACAGGGGTACGAGCAGTACTTC.

This sequence joins TRBV18 and TRBJ1-1; D uncertain. Germline CDR1 KGHSH, CDR2 LQKENI. Between the trimmed V and J ends, which lost 1 base and 1 base, there was a span of 10 bases. The CDR3 is 15 amino acids. The CDR3 DNA follows: TGTGCCAGCTCACCACAACGGGGTAGGAACACTGAAGCTTTCTTT. Protein sequence: CASSPQRGRNTEAFF.

V usage is TRBV3-1 (or the pseudogene TRBV3-2) and J usage is TRBJ1-1; TRBD1 might be the D (5 bases). The CDR3 sequence is 17 residues long. The V and J ends lost 0 bases and 3 bases respectively, with 17 bases between them. In germline, CDR1 is LGHDT, CDR2 YNNKEL (reference sequence). CDR3 sequence reads: CASSQDPDSYYDTEAFF. The CDR3 DNA reads as TGTGCCAGCAGCCAAGATCCCGACAGCTATTATGACACTGAAGCTTTCTTT.

CDR3 DNA: TGTGCCAACCTGGACAGAGGTGGAAACACCATATATTTT. Residues: CANLDRGGNTIYF. The rearrangement joins TRBV5-8 to TRBJ1-3; the D gene is possibly TRBD1 (6 bases). The CDR3 runs to 13 residues. Looked up from germline, CDR1 is SGHTS and CDR2 is YDEGEE. The V end lost 9 bases, the J end lost 3 bases, and 13 bases lay between the germline ends.

The chain joins TRBV21-1 to TRBJ2-2; the DNA was not compared with TRBD2, the D call given in the table. TRBV21-1 is a listed pseudogene. There are 14 residues in the CDR3. This chain's CDR3 is CASSKELNTGELFF. Written as DNA, the CDR3 is TGTGCCAGCAGCAAAGAACTCAACACCGGGGAGCTGTTTTTT.

J is TRBJ2-7 and V is TRBV19, with a possible D match to TRBD2 (6 bases). Germline-derived CDR1 and CDR2 are LNHDA and SQIVND (reference sequence). The length of the CDR3 is 12 residues. Trimming removed 7 bases from V and 3 bases from J, with 10 bases in between. Here the CDR3 reads CASNGGNYEQYF. DNA of the CDR3: TGTGCCAGTAACGGCGGGAACTACGAGCAGTACTTC.

The gene calls are TRBV7-2 and TRBJ1-2; a possible D gene is TRBD1 (5 bases). The CDR3 consists of 14 residues. The V end lost 7 bases, the J end lost 5 bases, and 17 bases lay between the germline ends. Germline-derived CDR1 and CDR2 are SGHTA and FQGNSA. CDR3 protein: CASKPAPGEYGYTF. The CDR3 DNA is TGTGCCAGCAAACCCGCCCCGGGGGAATATGGCTACACCTTC.

The chain has TRBV2 and TRBJ2-7; tentatively, D is TRBD1 (6 bases). V lost 7 bases to trimming and J lost 2 bases, with 18 bases between them. Looked up from germline, CDR1 is SNHLY and CDR2 is FYNNEI. CDR3 length: 15 residues. The CDR3 spells CASNGVRQAAYEQYF. The DNA of the CDR3 is TGTGCCAGCAATGGAGTTCGACAGGCTGCCTACGAGCAGTACTTC.

The CDR3 reads CAWATGEGYGYTF. The CDR3 DNA is TGTGCCTGGGCGACAGGGGAAGGCTATGGCTACACCTTC. The rearrangement uses TRBV30 and TRBJ1-2, with 8 bases fitting TRBD1. This CDR3 has 13 residues. Germline-derived CDR1 and CDR2 are GTSNPN and SVGIG (reference sequence). The J segment lost 4 bases and the V segment lost 5 bases, leaving 6 bases of the junction unmatched.

The chain recombines TRBV9 with TRBJ2-3; the match to TRBD2 covers 8 bases. The CDR3 is 16 residues long. CDR1 SGDLS and CDR2 YYNGEE come from the germline V gene. The junction had 8 bases not matched to a gene; V was cut back by 5 bases and J by 0 bases. The CDR3 is CASSHGLAESTDTQYF. The CDR3 region has the DNA TGTGCCAGCAGTCATGGACTAGCAGAGAGCACAGATACGCAGTATTTT.

The genes are TRBV7-2 and TRBJ2-7; 7 positions agree with TRBD1. V trimming: 5 bases; J trimming: 0 bases; junction bases outside the gene matches: 7. Germline assignment: CDR1 SGHTA and CDR2 FQGNSA. CDR3 size: 15 residues. In DNA form, the CDR3 reads TGTGCCAGCAGCCCGGACAGGTCCCACTCCTACGAGCAGTACTTC. This gives the protein CASSPDRSHSYEQYF. The full variable domain, with the rest looked up from reference TRBV7-2 and TRBJ2-7, is GAGVSQSPSNKVTEKGKDVELRCDPISGHTALYWYRQSLGQGLEFLIYFQGNSAPDKSGLPSDRFSAERTGGSVSTLTIQRTQQEDSAVYLCASSPDRSHSYEQYFGPGTRLTVT.

The CDR3, as DNA: TGTGCCAGCACCTTTGTAGCGGCAGGGGGTTTCACTGAAGCTTTCTTT. This gives the protein CASTFVAAGGFTEAFF. The chain recombines TRBV5-6 with TRBJ1-1; 7 bases map to TRBD1. V trimming: 6 bases; J trimming: 4 bases; junction bases outside the gene matches: 15. The CDR3 is 16 residues long. CDR1 and CDR2 (germline): SGHDT, YYEEEE.

This chain links TRBV13 with TRBJ1-1; D perhaps matches TRBD1 (5 bases). This CDR3 has 14 amino acids. Germline V gene data show CDR1 as PRHDT and CDR2 as FYEKMQ (reference sequence). V lost 6 bases and J 4 bases, leaving 15 bases between the germline ends. This CDR3 is CASRVGVGVTEAFF. The CDR3 DNA is TGTGCCAGCAGGGTCGGTGTAGGGGTCACTGAAGCTTTCTTT.

The J gene is TRBJ2-2, the V gene TRBV24-1, with 9 bases that match TRBD1. The CDR3 length is 21 residues. Germline V CDR1 and CDR2: KGHDR, SFDVKD. Unmatched junction bases numbered 19, after V lost 4 bases and J lost 2 bases. The CDR3 coding sequence is TGTGCCACCAGTGACCTAATTACCCGGGACAGGGTTGGACCAAACACCGGGGAGCTGTTTTTT. It specifies CATSDLITRDRVGPNTGELFF.

The gene calls are TRBV5-4 and TRBJ2-3; a weak D match, TRBD1 (6 bases). CDR3 size: 14 residues. CDR1 and CDR2 from the germline V gene are SGHNT and YYREEE (reference sequence). V lost 3 bases and J lost 4, with 12 bases in between. This chain's CDR3 is CASSSRDIADTQYF. The CDR3 bases are TGTGCCAGCAGCTCCCGGGACATCGCAGATACGCAGTATTTT.

J is TRBJ1-2 and V is TRBV6-5; 7 nucleotides align to TRBD1. This CDR3 has 13 residues. Germline CDR1 is MNHEY and CDR2 is SVGAGI. V lost 6 bases and J lost 4; bases outside the gene matches: 5. CDR3 sequence reads: CASSPDRIYGYTF. The CDR3 nucleotides read TGTGCCAGCAGCCCGGACAGGATCTATGGCTACACCTTC.

V usage is TRBV7-6 and J usage is TRBJ2-7, with TRBD1 matching over 9 bases. The CDR3 runs to 14 residues. Per the germline V gene, CDR1 is SGHVS and CDR2 is FNYEAQ. V was clipped by 0 bases and J by 5 bases; unmatched bases: 2. CDR3 amino acids: CASSLADRGHEQYF. The CDR3 DNA reads as TGTGCCAGCAGCTTAGCGGACAGGGGCCACGAGCAGTACTTC.

This chain links TRBV4-2 with TRBJ2-7, with 7 bases matching TRBD2. The V gene end was trimmed by 0 bases and the J gene end by 3 bases; junction bases not matched to a gene: 8. Germline V gene data show CDR1 as LGHNA and CDR2 as YNFKEQ. This CDR3 comprises 16 residues. CDR3 coding DNA: TGTGCCAGCAGCCAAGAATGGGGGGGAGCCCTCTACGAGCAGTACTTC. Its protein is CASSQEWGGALYEQYF.